This TCR beta chain was identified in a study of Graves' ophthalmopathy and Graves' hyperthyroidism. TCR beta CDR3 amplification used RNA transcripts. RT-PCR in the first round used HTBI primers; a second-round multiplex PCR followed. TCRdb analysed the multiplex PCR reads with MiXCR anew, one entry per CDR3 protein. The sample holds more than 550,000 distinct CDR3 sequences, about 41% seen once. This CDR3 is 12 amino acids long. The germline V gene encodes CDR1 SGHNT and CDR2 YENEEA. V was pared by 2 bases and J by 4 bases, with 6 bases between. This clonotype was sampled from an adult man with Graves' ophthalmopathy. The chain employs TRBV11-3 and TRBJ2-7; D is unclear. The sequenced sample consisted of peripheral blood. CDR3 in DNA: TGTGCCAGCAGCTTAAAAGATTACGAGCAGTACTTC. Protein product: CASSLKDYEQYF.